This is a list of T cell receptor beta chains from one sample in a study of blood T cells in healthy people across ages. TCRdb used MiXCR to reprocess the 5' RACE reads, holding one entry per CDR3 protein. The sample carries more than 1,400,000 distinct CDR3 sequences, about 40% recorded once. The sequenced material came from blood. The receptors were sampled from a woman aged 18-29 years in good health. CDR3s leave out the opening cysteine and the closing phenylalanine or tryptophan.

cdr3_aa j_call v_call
ATKWAGVNYGYT TRBJ1-2 TRBV2
ASSLHVSNSPLH TRBJ1-6 TRBV12-3/TRBV12-4
ASSRDRGIAGELF TRBJ2-2 TRBV27
ASSDVFGGSTDTQY TRBJ2-3 TRBV6-4
ASSLVGTGSNEQF TRBJ2-1 TRBV5-5
AIIRVGYGYT TRBJ1-2 TRBV10-3
SGPTGVSSYNEQY - TRBV29-1
SARSPTGGNTEAF TRBJ1-1 TRBV20-1
ASSLGPVLQYNEQF TRBJ2-1 TRBV7-2
ASSLDAVSYEQY TRBJ2-7 TRBV5-1
ASSQPSGTDSNQPQH TRBJ1-5 TRBV4-1
SASNSGGPGDTQY TRBJ2-3 TRBV20-1
SARGGQLGYEQY TRBJ2-7 TRBV20-1
SASLLDRSTDTQY TRBJ2-3 TRBV20-1
ASSYSRTSAYNEQF TRBJ2-1 TRBV6-6
SVIRWTGSNEQY TRBJ2-7 TRBV29-1
ASSYDSWPYEQY TRBJ2-7 TRBV6-2/TRBV6-3
SARDRRAGGLGTDTQY TRBJ2-3 TRBV20-1
ASSLGQGPNTEAF TRBJ1-1 TRBV7-6
ASNNMGGYPQETQY TRBJ2-5 TRBV7-6
ASSGHLQGSYGYT TRBJ1-2 TRBV6-1
ASSHERELDEQY - TRBV14
ASSQDKGDKAPLH TRBJ1-6 TRBV4-2
ASSLRVSTPGGTEAF TRBJ1-1 TRBV5-5
ASNPGGMNTEAF TRBJ1-1 TRBV4-1
AGSPDLQQY TRBJ2-5 TRBV18
ASQDGRLYGYT TRBJ1-2 TRBV3-1
ASSPRQGEKAF TRBJ1-1 TRBV2
ASSVSNMGQPNTEAF TRBJ1-1 TRBV9
ASRGTSGGTSRQY - TRBV3-1
SVETGGLAKNIQY TRBJ2-4 TRBV29-1
ASSLWAGGSNEQY TRBJ2-7 TRBV12-3/TRBV12-4
ASNRVPDYEQY TRBJ2-7 TRBV21-1
ASSEITGVYEQY TRBJ2-7 TRBV2
ASLVMSGRLLNADTQY TRBJ2-3 TRBV12-3/TRBV12-4
ASSLPGLAGVDEQY TRBJ2-7 TRBV7-9
ASSPIDASNVY TRBJ2-4 TRBV4-1
SVPESGNNSPLH TRBJ1-6 TRBV20-1
ASSQDHPSGGFFSGANVLT TRBJ2-6 TRBV4-1
ASSQDQHPYEQY TRBJ2-7 TRBV4-1